This TCR beta chain was sequenced in a study of human T cells and chemical hapten exposure. Study as a whole: Women made up most patients, who had alopecia areata, totalis or universalis. General study results and limits: All donors were alopecia patients, so their immunity may differ from that of healthy people.

Concerning this clonotype: Its antigen remains unknown.

CDR3 size: 16 residues. V shed 7 bases and J shed 1 base, with 19 bases lying between them. Germline CDR1 and CDR2: ENHRY and SYGVKD. The time point here: patch test 1, 2 weeks after DPC sensitization. Treatment described: therapeutic diphenylcyclopropenone sensitization with weekly scalp DPC. Via MiXCR, TCRdb re-called the RACE reads, giving one row per CDR3 protein. The table includes fewer than 500,000 distinct CDR3 sequences, roughly 4.8% detected once. The rearrangement joins TRBV10-3 to TRBJ1-2; no reliable D call. The TCR originated in a woman in her forties or fifties with alopecia areata. Some clones in this sample may be carry-over from other donors' samples. Sequenced material: whole blood, taken in connection with sensitization to the hapten diphenylcyclopropenone (DPC). This chain's CDR3 is CAIKETRASNNYGYTF. In nucleotides, the CDR3 is TGTGCCATCAAGGAGACCCGGGCCTCAAATAACTATGGCTACACCTTC.